The present TCR beta chain was sequenced within a study of graft-versus-host responses after intestinal transplantation. About the research overall: Every recipient underwent anti-thymocyte globulin induction, then tacrolimus and steroids for about three years. Study results and limitations: Early post-transplant HvG declines showed an association with peak circulating GvH clone levels. Among recipient marrow samples, GvH clones were found; some appeared first in ileum or blood. Patients with graft-donor T cell macrochimerism had high graft-versus-host to host-versus-graft clonal ratios in allografts.

V was cut by 6 bases and J by 7 bases, with 16 bases left in between. This CDR3 contains 13 residues. The germline V gene encodes CDR1 LNHDA and CDR2 SQIVND (reference sequence). Profiling relied on immunoSEQ multiplex PCR, and the TCRdb table lists in-frame clones only, not all of them. The data hold 25,000 to 35,000 clones, with more than 85% observed a single time. A word on this clone: What it recognizes is unknown.

The sequenced sample was PBMCs, obtained 66 days after intestinal transplant. This TCR derives from a human patient who received an intestinal transplant, so some T cells may come from the graft donor. J is TRBJ2-7 and V is TRBV19; TRBD1 or TRBD2 may be the D gene (5 bases each). CDR3 in DNA: TGTGCCAGTAGCGGGGCCGCCGGTTGGGAGCAGTACTTC. Amino acid sequence: CASSGAAGWEQYF.